This entry concerns a single TCR beta chain. Everyone who took part was roughly 18 to 89 years old, and they came from about two dozen US areas. Two consecutive negative NP/OP PCR tests, clearance, or resolved symptoms defined Cohort 3 recovery. This record comes from a study of blood T cell repertoires in COVID-19. Study as a whole: COVID-19 samples from acute and convalescent phases originated in the United States, Italy and Spain. Sample material is recorded as cDNA or gDNA derived from T cells, B-cell-depleted T cells, or PBMCs.

Assay used: immunoSEQ multiplex PCR; TCRdb lists only in-frame clones, some missing. This sample carries approximately 300,000 clones, about 90% of them seen once, and the ten largest clones take under 6.5%. V was clipped by 7 bases and J by 4 bases; unmatched bases: 9. Germline assignment: CDR1 SGHRS and CDR2 YFSETQ. The CDR3 length is 15 residues. The chain employs TRBV5-1 and TRBJ2-1; 9 bases map to TRBD1. This sequence originates from a woman in her twenties or thirties who had recovered from COVID-19. Sequencing used PBMCs or T cells enriched from blood (not recorded which). The CDR3 DNA is TGCGCCAGCGGTCATACAGGGGGCCTGTACAATGAGCAGTTCTTC. Translating gives CASGHTGGLYNEQFF.